This is a list of T cell receptor beta chains from one sample in a study of liver allograft versus peripheral blood T cells. In TCRdb, the reads were re-called with MiXCR into one record per CDR3 protein. Of 6,000 or so distinct CDR3 sequences listed, roughly a sixth are singletons. The origin of the receptors is a human patient who had a liver transplant. Some of the T cells might come from the graft donor. The CDR3 runs from the conserved cysteine through the conserved F or W. The D gene is left open where the match is weak. Where a row states a size, it is once, few, many or the class of an expanded clone; other rows omit it.

cdr3_length | clone_size | d_call | j_call | v_call | cdr3_aa | cdr3_nt
13 | medium-sized | - | TRBJ1-4 | TRBV27 | CASSLQKGEKLFF | TGTGCCAGCTCACTTCAGAAGGGAGAAAAACTGTTTTTT
16 | few | - | TRBJ1-3 | TRBV5-4 | CASTLGGGSPGNTIYF | TGTGCCAGCACTCTCGGCGGGGGGTCCCCTGGAAACACCATATATTTT
14 | - | - | TRBJ1-6 | TRBV9 | CASSPKPDNPPLHF | TGTGCCAGCAGCCCAAAGCCCGATAATCCACCCCTCCACTTT
15 | - | - | TRBJ2-7 | TRBV10-3 | CAISDAAGEFHEQYF | TGTGCCATCAGTGACGCGGCAGGGGAGTTCCACGAGCAGTACTTC
13 | medium-sized | - | TRBJ1-2 | TRBV6-5 | CASSYSEGRGYTF | TGTGCCAGCAGTTACTCAGAAGGCCGTGGCTACACCTTC
11 | medium-sized | - | TRBJ2-1 | TRBV6-5 | CASSYSREQFF | TGTGCCAGCAGTTACTCTCGTGAGCAGTTCTTC
14 | many | - | TRBJ1-1 | TRBV19 | CASSIYSMNTEAFF | TGTGCCAGTAGTATCTACAGCATGAACACTGAAGCTTTCTTT
13 | many | - | TRBJ1-1 | TRBV19 | CASSISGSTEAFF | TGTGCCAGTAGTATTTCCGGGAGCACTGAAGCTTTCTTT
16 | many | - | TRBJ1-5 | TRBV6-5 | CASSSGAPESGQPQHF | TGTGCCAGCAGTTCGGGGGCACCCGAGTCAGGTCAGCCCCAGCATTTT
14 | many | TRBD1 | TRBJ1-1 | TRBV19 | CASSMSGTDTEAFF | TGTGCCAGTAGTATGTCCGGGACAGACACTGAAGCTTTCTTT
23 | many | - | TRBJ2-3 | TRBV27 | CASSSWGTGLAVAGVFSTDTQYF | TGTGCCAGCAGTTCGTGGGGGACAGGGCTAGCAGTAGCGGGGGTGTTTAGCACAGATACGCAGTATTTT
16 | few | - | TRBJ1-6 | TRBV2 | CASSEFWSTSTTPLHF | TGTGCCAGCAGTGAATTTTGGAGTACGAGTACGACACCCCTCCACTTT
16 | - | TRBD1 | TRBJ2-7 | TRBV12-3/TRBV12-4 | CASSFAYGTGAYEQYF | TGTGCCAGCAGTTTTGCCTACGGGACAGGGGCCTACGAGCAGTACTTC
16 | medium-sized | TRBD2 | TRBJ2-1 | TRBV19 | CASSSPVLAGFDEQFF | TGTGCCAGTAGTAGTCCAGTACTAGCGGGGTTCGATGAGCAGTTCTTC
15 | - | TRBD2 | TRBJ2-7 | TRBV20-1 | CSAPGTSGSVYEQYF | TGCAGTGCTCCCGGGACTAGCGGGAGCGTCTACGAGCAGTACTTC
14 | - | TRBD2 | TRBJ2-1 | TRBV30 | CASFYRGLHNEQFF | TGTGCCTCCTTCTATAGGGGACTACACAATGAGCAGTTCTTC
18 | many | - | TRBJ1-6 | TRBV7-9 | CASRTLDRLEGYNSPLHF | TGTGCCAGCAGAACTCTCGACAGGTTGGAGGGGTATAATTCACCCCTCCACTTT
12 | many | - | TRBJ2-7 | TRBV5-5 | CASSLASYEQYF | TGTGCCAGCAGCTTGGCCAGCTACGAGCAGTACTTC
16 | - | TRBD2 | TRBJ2-1 | TRBV27 | CASREGTSGGYNEQFF | TGTGCCAGCAGGGAAGGGACTAGCGGAGGTTACAATGAGCAGTTCTTC
19 | medium-sized | TRBD1 | TRBJ1-2 | TRBV24-1 | CATSDPLNTGTGDTYGYTF | TGTGCCACCAGTGATCCACTTAATACCGGGACAGGGGACACCTATGGCTACACCTTC
19 | - | TRBD2 | TRBJ2-3 | TRBV6-5 | CASSYYGLAGEVGTDTQYF | TGTGCCAGCAGTTACTACGGTCTAGCGGGAGAGGTTGGCACAGATACGCAGTATTTT
16 | few | TRBD1 | TRBJ2-7 | TRBV9 | CASSDGRTGGSYEQYF | TGTGCCAGCAGCGATGGACGGACAGGGGGTTCCTACGAGCAGTACTTC
11 | many | - | TRBJ1-2 | TRBV27 | CASSQGNGYTF | TGTGCCAGCAGTCAGGGTAATGGCTACACCTTC
14 | few | - | TRBJ1-4 | TRBV20-1 | CSAFRRPANEKLFF | TGCAGTGCTTTTAGGAGGCCGGCTAATGAAAAACTGTTTTTT
14 | medium-sized | TRBD2 | TRBJ2-1 | TRBV18 | CASSPREGGDEQFF | TGTGCCAGCTCACCACGGGAGGGTGGGGATGAGCAGTTCTTC
14 | many | - | TRBJ1-2 | TRBV7-9 | CASSLDGGNYGYTF | TGTGCCAGCAGCTTAGATGGAGGGAACTATGGCTACACCTTC
15 | many | - | TRBJ2-2 | TRBV28 | CASSFRQMNTGELFF | TGTGCCAGCAGTTTTAGGCAGATGAACACCGGGGAGCTGTTTTTT
15 | - | - | TRBJ1-1 | TRBV12-3/TRBV12-4 | CASRTAVKPNTEAFF | TGTGCCAGCAGGACCGCGGTTAAGCCAAACACTGAAGCTTTCTTT
12 | - | - | TRBJ2-5 | TRBV27 | CASSGREETRYF | TGTGCCAGCAGCGGCAGGGAAGAGACCCGATACTTC
16 | many | TRBD1 | TRBJ1-3 | TRBV6-5 | CASSYSEGADGNTIYF | TGTGCCAGCAGTTACTCGGAGGGGGCAGATGGAAACACCATATATTTT
12 | few | - | TRBJ2-7 | TRBV5-6 | CASSLTAYEQYF | TGTGCCAGCAGCTTAACAGCCTACGAGCAGTACTTC
17 | few | - | TRBJ1-6 | TRBV28 | CASSFAGKNSYNSPLHF | TGTGCCAGCAGTTTCGCAGGGAAGAACTCCTATAATTCACCCCTCCACTTT
13 | - | - | TRBJ2-2 | TRBV20-1 | CSARGLNTGELFF | TGCAGTGCTAGAGGACTAAACACCGGGGAGCTGTTTTTT
15 | many | - | TRBJ2-3 | TRBV24-1 | CATSDLTEPTDTQYF | TGTGCCACCAGTGATTTGACTGAACCCACAGATACGCAGTATTTT
17 | medium-sized | - | TRBJ2-1 | TRBV11-2 | CASSLGTRLGTYNEQFF | TGTGCCAGCAGCTTAGGGACAAGATTAGGCACCTACAATGAGCAGTTCTTC
13 | medium-sized | - | TRBJ1-2 | TRBV10-3 | CAISESLFYGYTF | TGTGCCATCAGTGAGTCCCTGTTCTATGGCTACACCTTC
14 | - | - | TRBJ2-1 | TRBV7-3 | CASSLGGGDNEQFF | TGTGCCAGCAGCTTAGGCGGTGGTGACAATGAGCAGTTCTTC
14 | many | - | TRBJ1-5 | TRBV28 | CASSFSTGFQPQHF | TGTGCCAGCAGTTTCTCGACAGGATTTCAGCCCCAGCATTTT
15 | few | TRBD2 | TRBJ2-7 | TRBV5-1 | CASRQGLAGVYEQYF | TGCGCCAGCAGGCAGGGACTAGCGGGCGTCTACGAGCAGTACTTC
13 | many | - | TRBJ2-7 | TRBV5-6 | CASSLFSDYEQYF | TGTGCCAGCAGCTTGTTTAGCGACTACGAGCAGTACTTC
16 | many | TRBD1 | TRBJ1-1 | TRBV10-3 | CATRNLPGTVNTEAFF | TGTGCCACCAGAAACCTGCCAGGGACAGTGAACACTGAAGCTTTCTTT